Below are 32 T cell receptor beta chains sequenced from a single sample in a study of CD8 T cells in ankylosing spondylitis. One entry per CDR3 protein, called by TCRdb with MiXCR from the 5' RACE reads. The top ten clones hold 3.5% of a sample with about 310,000 distinct CDR3 sequences, roughly 20% of them seen once. The sample consisted of blood, either unsorted or a sorted T cell fraction (not recorded which). These receptors originate from a female donor with ankylosing spondylitis or in good health (not recorded which).

The chain couples TRBV7-9 to TRBJ2-1; TRBD1 matches at 7 bases. Germline assignment: CDR1 SEHNR and CDR2 FQNEAQ (reference sequence). This CDR3 has 13 residues. The J segment lost 5 bases and the V segment lost 7 bases, leaving 5 bases of the junction unmatched. DNA for the CDR3: TGTGCCAGCACCCGAGGGACAGACAATGAGCAGTTCTTC. This gives the protein CASTRGTDNEQFF.

This clonotype was seen ten or more times. V gene TRBV6-5 combines with J gene TRBJ2-7; 12 nucleotides match TRBD2. V shed 3 bases, J shed 3 bases, and the junction held 3 bases outside the gene matches. Germline V CDR1 and CDR2: MNHEY, SVGAGI. CDR3 length: 15 residues. The DNA for the CDR3 is TGTGCCAGCAGTTATAAACTAGCGGGAGGCTACGAGCAGTACTTC. Its translation: CASSYKLAGGYEQYF.

V gene TRBV6-1 combines with J gene TRBJ2-7; 12 positions agree with TRBD1. CDR3 length equals 14 residues. Germline V gene sequence: CDR1 MNHNS, CDR2 SASEGT. V shed 8 bases, J shed 6 bases, and the junction held 8 bases outside the gene matches. For the CDR3, the DNA is TGTGCCAGCTTTCCGGGACAGGGGGCATCCGAGCAGTACTTC. It encodes CASFPGQGASEQYF.

The gene calls are TRBV5-1 and TRBJ1-1; tentative D call: TRBD1 (6 bases). CDR1 is SGHRS and CDR2 is YFSETQ in the germline V gene. V lost 1 base to trimming and J lost 0 bases, with 10 bases between them. This CDR3 is built from 15 residues. CDR3 nucleotide sequence: TGCGCCAGCAGCTTGCGGACAGCCATGAACACTGAAGCTTTCTTT. Protein sequence: CASSLRTAMNTEAFF.

The chain is built from TRBV6-2 or TRBV6-3 and TRBJ2-1, with D perhaps matching TRBD1 (6 bases). Trimming shortened V by 6 bases and J by 7 bases, and 16 bases separated the two germline ends. CDR3 length equals 14 residues. Germline values: CDR1 MNHEY, CDR2 SVGEGT. CDR3 region: CASRLPGTRNEQFF. The CDR3 coding sequence is TGTGCCAGCAGGCTACCCGGGACAAGGAATGAGCAGTTCTTC.

This clonotype has at least ten counts. The CDR3 bases are TGTGCCAGCAGCTTTCTAGCGGGAGCAGGTGGCAATGAGCAGTTCTTC. Amino acid sequence: CASSFLAGAGGNEQFF. This chain connects TRBV7-2 to TRBJ2-1; 10 bases are a match to TRBD2. With 3 bases clipped from V and 6 bases from J, the junction kept 8 bases outside the gene matches. Germline V gene lookup returns CDR1 SGHTA and CDR2 FQGNSA. The CDR3 covers 16 residues.

CDR3 nucleotides: TGCAGTGCTAGAGTACCAGGGAGGACTGAAGCTTTCTTT. This gives the protein CSARVPGRTEAFF. The chain combines TRBV20-1 with TRBJ1-1; tentatively, D is TRBD1 (5 bases). CDR1 is DFQATT, CDR2 SNEGSKA, per germline (reference sequence). V gave up 1 base and J gave up 5 bases, with 11 bases separating them. The CDR3 covers 13 residues.

The chain is built from TRBV6-2 or TRBV6-3 and TRBJ2-5; 7 nucleotides align to TRBD1. Looked up from germline, CDR1 is MNHEY and CDR2 is SVGEGT. Germline trimming cut 10 bases from V and 10 bases from J; bases unmatched to any gene: 9. The CDR3 runs 11 residues. Here the CDR3 reads CATAQGDRQYF. The DNA of the CDR3 is TGTGCCACAGCCCAGGGGGATCGCCAGTACTTC.

The rearrangement uses TRBV5-1 and TRBJ1-1, with TRBD1 matching 9 bases. V lost 3 bases, J lost 4 bases, and 4 bases stayed unmatched. Germline CDR1 SGHRS, CDR2 YFSETQ. This CDR3 region has 14 residues. CDR3 bases: TGCGCCAGCAGCTCGCGACAGGGGGGCACTGAAGCTTTCTTT. Its protein is CASSSRQGGTEAFF. Full variable domain (missing parts from reference TRBV5-1 and TRBJ1-1): KAGVTQTPRYLIKTRGQQVTLSCSPISGHRSVSWYQQTPGQGLQFLFEYFSETQRNKGNFPGRFSGRQFSNSRSEMNVSTLELGDSALYLCASSSRQGGTEAFFGQGTRLTVV.

This clonotype was observed a handful of times. The chain uses TRBV10-2 and TRBJ2-1; 11 bases agree with TRBD2. Germline V gives CDR1 WSHSY, CDR2 SAAADI. The CDR3 runs to 16 residues. J gave up 5 bases and V 6 bases, and 9 bases lay outside the gene matches. The CDR3 is CASRDPSGRTDNEQFF. The CDR3 nucleotides read TGCGCCAGCAGGGACCCTAGCGGGAGGACGGACAATGAGCAGTTCTTC.

This clonotype was observed a few times. The rearrangement uses TRBV6-2 or TRBV6-3 and TRBJ2-7, with no clear D. Germline V gene sequence: CDR1 MNHEY, CDR2 SVGEGT. The CDR3 runs 18 residues. V was trimmed by 0 bases and J by 6 bases, leaving 24 bases between them. The CDR3 loop reads CASSYSIRATPSLSEQYF. CDR3 coding DNA: TGTGCCAGCAGTTACTCGATAAGGGCAACACCATCGTTAAGCGAGCAGTACTTC.

The J gene is TRBJ2-3, the V gene TRBV14; 12 nucleotides align to TRBD2. Per germline, CDR1 SGHDN and CDR2 FVKESK. This CDR3 is 16 amino acids long. V gave up 4 bases and J gave up 6 bases; unmatched junction bases: 8. CDR3 amino acids: CASSRLLAGGQDTQYF. The CDR3 DNA reads as TGTGCCAGCAGCCGGTTACTAGCGGGAGGTCAGGATACGCAGTATTTT.

This clonotype was detected a few times. The chain is built from TRBV10-3 and TRBJ1-1, with D perhaps TRBD1 (6 bases). V was pared by 11 bases and J by 2 bases, with 9 bases between. The CDR3 covers 11 residues. Germline lookup yields CDR1 ENHRY and CDR2 SYGVKD. In nucleotides, the CDR3 is TGTGCCTCACAGGGTAACACTGAAGCTTTCTTT. Translated: CASQGNTEAFF.

This clonotype came up many times. The chain is built from TRBV12-3 or TRBV12-4 and TRBJ1-5; 7 positions match TRBD1. The CDR3 runs 14 residues. J gave up 5 bases and V 11 bases, and 12 bases lay outside the gene matches. CDR3 sequence reads: CASAWGQRDQPQHF. Here the CDR3 DNA reads TGTGCCTCCGCGTGGGGACAGAGAGATCAGCCCCAGCATTTT.

This chain links TRBV12-3 or TRBV12-4 with TRBJ2-1; 9 bases fit TRBD1. The CDR3 runs 16 residues. V lost 5 bases, J lost 5 bases, and 10 bases stayed unmatched. CDR3 in amino acids: CASSHRRTGVNNEQFF. CDR3 in DNA: TGTGCCAGCAGTCACCGGAGGACAGGGGTTAACAATGAGCAGTTCTTC.

Only a few counts were recorded for this clonotype. The V call is TRBV20-1, the J call TRBJ2-7; D call uncertain. The germline gives CDR1 DFQATT, CDR2 SNEGSKA (reference sequence). The CDR3 has 13 amino acids. The V end lost 5 bases, the J end lost 2 bases, and 13 bases lay between the germline ends. In DNA, the CDR3 is TGCAGTGCTCCTCAGTACCTAGCCTACGAGCAGTACTTC. Its protein is CSAPQYLAYEQYF.

There are many counts of this clonotype. This rearrangement joins TRBV20-1 to TRBJ2-7; 11 bases line up with TRBD1. The CDR3 covers 13 residues. CDR1 is DFQATT, CDR2 SNEGSKA, per germline (reference sequence). V lost 6 bases, J lost 2 bases, and 3 bases stayed unmatched. CDR3 DNA sequence: TGCAGTGCCCCGGGACAGGGGGCCTACGAGCAGTACTTC. This sequence encodes CSAPGQGAYEQYF.

V usage is TRBV28 and J usage is TRBJ2-5; no firm D call. The germline V gene has CDR1 MDHEN and CDR2 SYDVKM. V was trimmed by 5 bases and J by 7 bases, leaving 14 bases between them. The CDR3 runs to 13 residues. The CDR3 DNA follows: TGTGCCAGCAGTGGTCCAGCCCCCCGGACCCAGTACTTC. This codes for CASSGPAPRTQYF.

V and J are TRBV10-1 and TRBJ1-3, with D unresolved. Deletions cut 0 bases from V and 4 bases from J, with 4 bases between. Germline assignment: CDR1 WNHNN and CDR2 SYGVQD (reference sequence). The CDR3 is 13 residues long. The CDR3 DNA reads as TGCGCCAGCAGTGAGTCCGCGGGAAACACCATATATTTT. This translates into CASSESAGNTIYF.

In its sample, this clonotype was seen a few times. For the CDR3, the DNA is TGCGCCAGCAGCCATCTGGGGACTGGGGCCAACGTCCTGACTTTC. It specifies CASSHLGTGANVLTF. The chain carries TRBV4-3 and TRBJ2-6; D is ambiguous. Germline V gene sequence: CDR1 LGHNA, CDR2 YSLEER. Trimming removed 3 bases from V and 2 bases from J, with 8 bases in between. The CDR3 loop spans 15 amino acids.

The genes are TRBV20-1 and TRBJ2-1, with unresolved D. Trimming stripped 0 bases from V and 2 bases from J, with 11 bases between. The CDR3 covers 15 residues. Per germline, CDR1 DFQATT and CDR2 SNEGSKA (reference sequence). CDR3 DNA: TGCAGTGCTAGAGATAGGCGGTTTCCCTACAATGAGCAGTTCTTC. It translates to CSARDRRFPYNEQFF.

This clonotype was observed at least ten times. The chain joins TRBV7-2 to TRBJ2-5; D not certain. V was clipped by 3 bases and J by 1 base, with 9 bases between them. The V gene's germline CDR1 is SGHTA and CDR2 FQGNSA. This CDR3 is built from 14 residues. For the CDR3, the DNA is TGTGCCAGCAGCTTCCCCTTGAGCCAAGAGACCCAGTACTTC. It specifies CASSFPLSQETQYF.

This clonotype has only a few counts. The chain combines TRBV2 with TRBJ2-1; D gene unclear. Germline V gene sequence: CDR1 SNHLY, CDR2 FYNNEI. The CDR3 runs 14 residues. The germline V and J ends were trimmed by 7 bases and 6 bases, with 16 bases remaining between them. For the CDR3, the DNA is TGTGCCAGCAAGCCTACCGACGTGAGCAATGAGCAGTTCTTC. Its protein is CASKPTDVSNEQFF.

The V and J genes are TRBV20-1 and TRBJ2-7; D might be TRBD2 (6 bases). V dropped 6 bases and J dropped 2 bases, with 17 bases sitting between them. Germline V gene sequence: CDR1 DFQATT, CDR2 SNEGSKA (reference sequence). This CDR3 contains 14 residues. The CDR3 DNA reads TGCAGTGCAAGGCGTTCGGGACTCACCTACGAGCAGTACTTC. Its protein product is CSARRSGLTYEQYF.

This clonotype has ten or more counts. The genes are TRBV20-1 and TRBJ2-1; 8 positions match TRBD2. Germline lookup yields CDR1 DFQATT and CDR2 SNEGSKA (reference sequence). Trimming took 5 bases from V and 1 from J; bases not matched to a gene: 10. This CDR3 is 16 amino acids long. CDR3: CSARHPLAGSYNEQFF. For the CDR3, the DNA is TGCAGTGCTCGGCACCCTCTAGCGGGTTCCTACAATGAGCAGTTCTTC.

This clonotype was seen a few times. CDR3 in amino acids: CASNLLAVSNEQFF. The CDR3 DNA reads as TGTGCCAGCAACCTACTAGCGGTTTCGAATGAGCAGTTCTTC. V usage is TRBV5-6 and J usage is TRBJ2-1; 8 bases are a match to TRBD2. This CDR3 region has 14 residues. V shed 6 bases, J shed 7 bases, and the junction held 9 bases outside the gene matches. The germline V gene encodes CDR1 SGHDT and CDR2 YYEEEE.

V and J are TRBV2 and TRBJ2-1, with TRBD2 identical over 7 bases. Trimming at V came to 7 bases and at J to 0 bases, leaving 6 bases not matched to a gene. This CDR3 spans 15 amino acids. Per the germline V gene, CDR1 is SNHLY and CDR2 is FYNNEI. The DNA of the CDR3 is TGTGCCAGCAAGAGACTAGCTGGCTCCTACAATGAGCAGTTCTTC. Translation: CASKRLAGSYNEQFF.

This clonotype was recorded at least ten times. The chain is built from TRBV4-3 and TRBJ1-1; TRBD1 is a possible D gene (6 bases). The CDR3 is 15 residues long. V was shortened by 0 bases and J by 1 base, with 9 bases between the two germline ends. CDR1 and CDR2 (germline): LGHNA, YSLEER. CDR3 sequence: CASSQDAQGNTEAFF. The CDR3 DNA reads as TGCGCCAGCAGCCAAGATGCACAGGGGAACACTGAAGCTTTCTTT.

V usage is TRBV27 and J usage is TRBJ2-7, with 11 bases lining up with TRBD2. CDR1 is MNHEY and CDR2 is SMNVEV in the germline V gene (reference sequence). The junction had 7 bases not matched to a gene; V was cut back by 6 bases and J by 9 bases. The CDR3 loop spans 13 amino acids. The CDR3 nucleotides are TGTGCCAGCAGCCTTTCGGGACTAGCGGCGCAGTACTTC. It is translated as CASSLSGLAAQYF.

The chain employs TRBV30 and TRBJ2-1; D is unresolved. Germline loops: CDR1 GTSNPN, CDR2 SVGIG (reference sequence). This CDR3 has 14 amino acids. Trimming cost V 2 bases and J 4 bases, with 12 bases left between them. The CDR3 bases are TGTGCCTGGAGTATCGAGCGCCCTTACAATGAGCAGTTCTTC. Translation: CAWSIERPYNEQFF.

In its sample, this clonotype was seen many times. This rearrangement joins TRBV5-1 to TRBJ2-3, with D unresolved. V lost 1 base and J 5 bases, leaving 2 bases between the germline ends. The CDR3 is 11 residues long. Germline CDR1 reads SGHRS; CDR2 reads YFSETQ. The DNA of the CDR3 is TGCGCCAGCAGCTTGTTAGATACGCAGTATTTT. The encoded protein is CASSLLDTQYF.

This clonotype has a handful of counts. The genes are TRBV4-2 and TRBJ2-3; 7 nucleotides line up with TRBD2. Germline V gene lookup returns CDR1 LGHNA and CDR2 YNFKEQ. V gave up 0 bases and J gave up 4 bases; unmatched junction bases: 7. CDR3 length: 16 amino acids. CDR3 loop: CASSQDGGGSADTQYF. The CDR3 DNA reads TGTGCCAGCAGCCAAGATGGCGGCGGGAGTGCAGATACGCAGTATTTT.